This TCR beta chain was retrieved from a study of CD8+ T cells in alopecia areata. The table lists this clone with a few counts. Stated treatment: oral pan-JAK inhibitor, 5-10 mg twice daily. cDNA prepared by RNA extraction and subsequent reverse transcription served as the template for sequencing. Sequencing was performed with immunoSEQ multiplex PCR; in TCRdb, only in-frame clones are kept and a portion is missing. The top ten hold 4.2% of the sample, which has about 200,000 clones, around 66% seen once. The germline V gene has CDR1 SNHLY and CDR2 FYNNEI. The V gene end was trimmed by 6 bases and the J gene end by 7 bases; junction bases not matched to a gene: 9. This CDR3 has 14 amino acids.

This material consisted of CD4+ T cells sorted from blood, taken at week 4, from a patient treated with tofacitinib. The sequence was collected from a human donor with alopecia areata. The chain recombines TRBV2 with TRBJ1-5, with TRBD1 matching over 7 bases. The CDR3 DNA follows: TGTGCCAGCAGCCCCTCCGGGGGACAGCAGCCCCAGCATTTT. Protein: CASSPSGGQQPQHF.